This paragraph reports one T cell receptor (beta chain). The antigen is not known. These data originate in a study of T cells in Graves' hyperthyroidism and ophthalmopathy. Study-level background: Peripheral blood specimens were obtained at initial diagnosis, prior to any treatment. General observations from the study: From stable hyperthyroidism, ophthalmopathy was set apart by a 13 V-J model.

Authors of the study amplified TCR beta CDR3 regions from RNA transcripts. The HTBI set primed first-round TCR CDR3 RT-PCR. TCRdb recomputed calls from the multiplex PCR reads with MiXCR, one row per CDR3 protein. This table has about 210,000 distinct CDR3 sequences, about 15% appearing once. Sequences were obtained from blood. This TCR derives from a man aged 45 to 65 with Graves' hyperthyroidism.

For the CDR3, the DNA is TGTGCCAACCAACAGGGGCCGGGGCGGGGAGAGACCCAGTACTTC. This translates into CANQQGPGRGETQYF. The chain couples TRBV6-1 to TRBJ2-5; D possibly corresponds to TRBD1 (7 bases). This CDR3 spans 15 amino acids. V lost 10 bases to trimming and J lost 4 bases, with 22 bases between them. Germline loops: CDR1 MNHNS, CDR2 SASEGT.